This T cell receptor (beta chain) was identified in a study of cytomegalovirus exposure and HLA in healthy donors. The germline V and J ends were trimmed by 5 bases and 0 bases, with 11 bases remaining between them. CDR1 SEHNR and CDR2 FQNEAQ come from the germline V gene (reference sequence). This CDR3 has 15 residues. Clones were sequenced by immunoSEQ multiplex PCR, and TCRdb holds only the in-frame ones, with some missing. The data show about 68,000 clones, with about nine tenths seen just once and about 3.2% held by the top ten. This TCR derives from a man younger than 35 in good health and CMV-seronegative. The chain is built from TRBV7-9 and TRBJ1-5; no clear D gene. The sample consisted of PBMCs. The CDR3 DNA sequence: TGTGCCAGCAGCGGCCTCCGTGATAGCAATCAGCCCCAGCATTTT. Encoded protein: CASSGLRDSNQPQHF.